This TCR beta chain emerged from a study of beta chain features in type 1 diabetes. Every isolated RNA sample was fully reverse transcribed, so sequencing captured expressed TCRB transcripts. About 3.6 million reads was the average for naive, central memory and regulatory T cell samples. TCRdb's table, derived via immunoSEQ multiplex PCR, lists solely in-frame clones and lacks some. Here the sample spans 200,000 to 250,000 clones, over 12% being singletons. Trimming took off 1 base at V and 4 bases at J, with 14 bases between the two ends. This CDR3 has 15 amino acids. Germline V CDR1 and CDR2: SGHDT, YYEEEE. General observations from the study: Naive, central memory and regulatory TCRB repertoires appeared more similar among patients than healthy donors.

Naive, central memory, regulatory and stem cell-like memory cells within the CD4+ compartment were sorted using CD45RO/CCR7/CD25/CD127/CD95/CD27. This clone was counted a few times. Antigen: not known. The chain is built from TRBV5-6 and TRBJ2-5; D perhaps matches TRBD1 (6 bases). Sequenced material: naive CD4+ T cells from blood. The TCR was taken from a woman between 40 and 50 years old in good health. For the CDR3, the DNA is TGTGCCAGCAGCTTGCGGGTCACAGGGTCAGAGACCCAGTACTTC. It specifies CASSLRVTGSETQYF. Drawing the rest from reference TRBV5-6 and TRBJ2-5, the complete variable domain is DAGVTQSPTHLIKTRGQQVTLRCSPKSGHDTVSWYQQALGQGPQFIFQYYEEEERQRGNFPDRFSGHQFPNYSSELNVNALLLGDSALYLCASSLRVTGSETQYFGPGTRLLVL.